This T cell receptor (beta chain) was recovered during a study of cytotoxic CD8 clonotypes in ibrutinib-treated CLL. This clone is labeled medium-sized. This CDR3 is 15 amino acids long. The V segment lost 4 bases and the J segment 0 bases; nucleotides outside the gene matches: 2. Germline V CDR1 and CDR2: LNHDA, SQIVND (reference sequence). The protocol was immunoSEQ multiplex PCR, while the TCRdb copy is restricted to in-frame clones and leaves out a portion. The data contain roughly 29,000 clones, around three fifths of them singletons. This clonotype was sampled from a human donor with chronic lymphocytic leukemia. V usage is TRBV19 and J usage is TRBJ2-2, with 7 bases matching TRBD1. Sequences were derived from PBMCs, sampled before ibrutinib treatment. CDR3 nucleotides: TGTGCCAGTAGTAACAGGGGCGCGAACACCGGGGAGCTGTTTTTT. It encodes CASSNRGANTGELFF.